This T cell receptor beta chain was captured by sequencing in a study of CD8+ T cells in alopecia areata. Comment on this clone: Its antigen is unknown. Additional DNA sequences in this sample encode the identical CDR3.

The authors extracted RNA and reverse transcribed it into cDNA as the sequencing template. Method: immunoSEQ multiplex PCR; TCRdb's copy keeps in-frame clones and lacks some. The data show roughly 250,000 clones, less than 80% seen once. The germline CDR1 and CDR2 sequences are GTSNPN and SVGIG (reference sequence). Losses at the gene ends were 3 bases for V and 3 bases for J; bases not matched to a gene: 2. The CDR3 covers 12 residues. Study-wide points: Scalp sequencing also captures normal skin's resident alphabeta T cells.

The chain employs TRBV30 and TRBJ2-7, with 7 bases lining up with TRBD1. This clonotype originated in a human donor with alopecia areata. The sequencing here drew on CD4+ T cells sorted from blood, taken at week 0. The CDR3 sequence: CAWRQGSYEQYF. The CDR3 nucleotides read TGTGCCTGGAGACAGGGGAGCTACGAGCAGTACTTC.